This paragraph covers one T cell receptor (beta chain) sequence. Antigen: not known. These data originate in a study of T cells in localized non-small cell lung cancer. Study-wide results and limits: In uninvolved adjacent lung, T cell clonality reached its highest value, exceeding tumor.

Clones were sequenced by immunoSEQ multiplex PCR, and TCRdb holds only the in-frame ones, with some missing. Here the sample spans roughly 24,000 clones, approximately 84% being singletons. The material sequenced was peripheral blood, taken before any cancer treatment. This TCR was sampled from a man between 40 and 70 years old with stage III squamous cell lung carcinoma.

Here the CDR3 DNA reads TGTGCCAGCACCCCTAGCCCGGGGGGTTGGAACACTGAAGCTTTCTTT. Translating gives CASTPSPGGWNTEAFF. This chain joins TRBV7-2 and TRBJ1-1; tentative D call: TRBD1 (5 bases). The CDR3 is 16 amino acids. V lost 7 bases to trimming and J lost 1 base, with 19 bases between them. CDR1 is SGHTA, CDR2 FQGNSA, per germline. The full variable domain, rest sourced from reference TRBV7-2 and TRBJ1-1, is GAGVSQSPSNKVTEKGKDVELRCDPISGHTALYWYRQSLGQGLEFLIYFQGNSAPDKSGLPSDRFSAERTGGSVSTLTIQRTQQEDSAVYLCASTPSPGGWNTEAFFGQGTRLTVV.